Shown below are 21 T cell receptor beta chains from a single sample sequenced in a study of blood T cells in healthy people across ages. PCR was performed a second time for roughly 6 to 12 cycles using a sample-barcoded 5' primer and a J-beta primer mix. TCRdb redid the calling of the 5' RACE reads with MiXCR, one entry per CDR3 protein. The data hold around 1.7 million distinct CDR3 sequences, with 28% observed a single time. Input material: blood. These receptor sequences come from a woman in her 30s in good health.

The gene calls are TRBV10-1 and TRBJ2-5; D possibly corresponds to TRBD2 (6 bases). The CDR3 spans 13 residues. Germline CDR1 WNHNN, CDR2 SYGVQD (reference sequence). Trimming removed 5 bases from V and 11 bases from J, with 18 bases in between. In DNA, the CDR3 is TGCGCCAGCAGTCGGGGGATATTTGAAGAGCAGTACTTC. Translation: CASSRGIFEEQYF.

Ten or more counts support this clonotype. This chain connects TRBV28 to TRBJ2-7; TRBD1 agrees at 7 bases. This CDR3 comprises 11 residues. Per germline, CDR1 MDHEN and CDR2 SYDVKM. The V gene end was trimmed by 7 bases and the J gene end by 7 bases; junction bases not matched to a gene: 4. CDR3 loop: CASTGGEEQYF. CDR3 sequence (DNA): TGTGCCAGCACAGGGGGTGAGGAGCAGTACTTC.

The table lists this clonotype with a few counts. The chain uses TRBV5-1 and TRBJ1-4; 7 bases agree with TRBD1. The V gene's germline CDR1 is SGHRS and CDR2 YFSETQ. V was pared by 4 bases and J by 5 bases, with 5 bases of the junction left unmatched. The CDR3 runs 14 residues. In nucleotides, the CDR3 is TGCGCCAGCAGCACCGGACAGGCGAATGAAAAACTGTTTTTT. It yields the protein CASSTGQANEKLFF.

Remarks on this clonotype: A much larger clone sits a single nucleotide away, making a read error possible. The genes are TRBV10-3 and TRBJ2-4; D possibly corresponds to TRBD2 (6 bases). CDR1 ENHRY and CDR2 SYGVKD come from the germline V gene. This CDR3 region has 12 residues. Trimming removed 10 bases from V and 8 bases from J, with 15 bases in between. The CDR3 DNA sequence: TGTGCCACGGGACGGGGGTCAGACATTCAGTACTTC. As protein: CATGRGSDIQYF.

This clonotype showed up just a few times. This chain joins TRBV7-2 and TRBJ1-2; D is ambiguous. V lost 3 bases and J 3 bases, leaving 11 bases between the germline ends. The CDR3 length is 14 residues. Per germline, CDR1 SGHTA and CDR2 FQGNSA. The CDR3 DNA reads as TGTGCCAGCAGCTTCGGGGTCTCAGACTATGGCTACACCTTC. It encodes CASSFGVSDYGYTF. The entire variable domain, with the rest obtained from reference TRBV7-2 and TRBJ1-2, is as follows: GAGVSQSPSNKVTEKGKDVELRCDPISGHTALYWYRQSLGQGLEFLIYFQGNSAPDKSGLPSDRFSAERTGGSVSTLTIQRTQQEDSAVYLCASSFGVSDYGYTFGSGTRLTVV.

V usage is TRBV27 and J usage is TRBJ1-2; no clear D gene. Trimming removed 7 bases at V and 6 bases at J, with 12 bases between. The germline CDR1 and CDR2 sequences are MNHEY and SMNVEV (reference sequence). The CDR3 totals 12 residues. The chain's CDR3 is CASTSGTDGYTF. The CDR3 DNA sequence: TGTGCCAGCACATCTGGAACGGATGGCTACACCTTC.

CDR3 sequence (DNA): TGTGCCAGCAGCATATATAAGCAGCCCCAGCATTTT. This sequence encodes CASSIYKQPQHF. This chain connects TRBV28 to TRBJ1-5; D not certain. Per the germline V gene, CDR1 is MDHEN and CDR2 is SYDVKM. This CDR3 is 12 amino acids long. The V and J ends lost 6 bases and 7 bases respectively, with 10 bases between them.

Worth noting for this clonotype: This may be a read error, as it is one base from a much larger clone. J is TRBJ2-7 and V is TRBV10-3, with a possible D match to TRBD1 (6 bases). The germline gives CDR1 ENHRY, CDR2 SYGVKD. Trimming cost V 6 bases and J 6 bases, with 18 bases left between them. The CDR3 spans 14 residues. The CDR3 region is CAIREVTGKPEQYF. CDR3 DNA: TGTGCCATCAGGGAGGTAACAGGGAAGCCCGAGCAGTACTTC.

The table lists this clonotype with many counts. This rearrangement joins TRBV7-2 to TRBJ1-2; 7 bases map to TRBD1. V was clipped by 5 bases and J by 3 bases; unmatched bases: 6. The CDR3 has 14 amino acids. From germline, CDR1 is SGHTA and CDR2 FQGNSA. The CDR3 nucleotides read TGTGCCAGCAGCACAGGGGTTCTAGACTATGGCTACACCTTC. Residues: CASSTGVLDYGYTF.

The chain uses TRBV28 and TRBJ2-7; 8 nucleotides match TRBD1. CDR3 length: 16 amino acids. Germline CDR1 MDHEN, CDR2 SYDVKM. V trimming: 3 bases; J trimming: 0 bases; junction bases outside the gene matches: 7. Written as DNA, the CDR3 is TGTGCCAGCAGTTTCCCTCCGGGACAGGACTCCTACGAGCAGTACTTC. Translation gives CASSFPPGQDSYEQYF.

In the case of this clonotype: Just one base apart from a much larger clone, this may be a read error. The CDR3 reads CASSEAGWETQHF. CDR3 coding DNA: TGCGCCAGCAGTGAGGCAGGTTGGGAGACCCAGCACTTC. J is TRBJ2-4 and V is TRBV10-1; a weak D match, TRBD2 (5 bases). CDR1 WNHNN and CDR2 SYGVQD come from the germline V gene (reference sequence). This CDR3 comprises 13 residues.

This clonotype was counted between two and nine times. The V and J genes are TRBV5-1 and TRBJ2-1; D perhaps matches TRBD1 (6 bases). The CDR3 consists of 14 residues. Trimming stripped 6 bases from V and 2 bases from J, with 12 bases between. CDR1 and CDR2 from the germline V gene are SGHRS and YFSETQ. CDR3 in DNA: TGCGCCAGCAAAGCAGGGGATACCTACAATGAGCAGTTCTTC. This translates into CASKAGDTYNEQFF.

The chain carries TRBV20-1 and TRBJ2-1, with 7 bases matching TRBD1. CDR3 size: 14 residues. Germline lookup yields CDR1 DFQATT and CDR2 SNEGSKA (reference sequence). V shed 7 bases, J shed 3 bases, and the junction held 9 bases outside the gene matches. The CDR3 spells CSGLRRDSYNEQFF. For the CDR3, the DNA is TGCAGTGGCCTCCGCCGGGACAGCTACAATGAGCAGTTCTTC.

The CDR3 coding sequence is TGCAGCGCCAATCTCGTAGCGGGAGGAAGGGATGAGCAGTACTTC. This sequence encodes CSANLVAGGRDEQYF. This sequence joins TRBV29-1 and TRBJ2-7; 10 nucleotides align to TRBD2. The CDR3 contains 15 residues. After removal of 7 bases from V and 7 bases from J, the junction contained 16 bases not matched to a gene. Germline V gives CDR1 SQVTM, CDR2 ANQGSEA.

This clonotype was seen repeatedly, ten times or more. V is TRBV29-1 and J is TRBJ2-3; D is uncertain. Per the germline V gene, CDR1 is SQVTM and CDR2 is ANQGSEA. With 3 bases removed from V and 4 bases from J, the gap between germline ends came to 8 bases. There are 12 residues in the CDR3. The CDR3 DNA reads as TGCAGCGTTGATGTGGGGTCAGATACGCAGTATTTT. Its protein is CSVDVGSDTQYF.

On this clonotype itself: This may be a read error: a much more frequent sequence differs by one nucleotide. The CDR3 loop is CASSYASEGYEQYF. CDR3 bases: TGTGCCAGCAGTTACGCGTCAGAAGGCTACGAGCAGTACTTC. The rearrangement joins TRBV6-2 or TRBV6-3 to TRBJ2-7; D gene unclear. Germline assignment: CDR1 MNHEY and CDR2 SVGEGT. Trimming removed 2 bases from V and 3 bases from J, with 11 bases in between. This CDR3 has 14 amino acids.

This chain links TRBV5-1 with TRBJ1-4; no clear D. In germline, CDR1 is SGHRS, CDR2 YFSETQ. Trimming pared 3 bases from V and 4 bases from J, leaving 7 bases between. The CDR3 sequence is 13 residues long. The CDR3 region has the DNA TGCGCCAGCAGCTACCGACTTAATGAAAAACTGTTTTTT. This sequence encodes CASSYRLNEKLFF.

DNA of the CDR3: TGCAGTGCTGGGGGGCGGGCGAACTCCTACAATGAGCAGTTCTTC. It translates to CSAGGRANSYNEQFF. The V gene is TRBV20-1, the J gene TRBJ2-1; tentatively, D is TRBD1 or TRBD2 (6 bases each). Germline V gene sequence: CDR1 DFQATT, CDR2 SNEGSKA (reference sequence). This CDR3 contains 15 residues. V was clipped by 5 bases and J by 0 bases, with 14 bases between them.

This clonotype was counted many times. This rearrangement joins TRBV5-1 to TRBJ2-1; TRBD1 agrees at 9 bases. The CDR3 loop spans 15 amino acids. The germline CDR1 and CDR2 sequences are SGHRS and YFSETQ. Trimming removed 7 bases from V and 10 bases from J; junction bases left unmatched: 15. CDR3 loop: CASFSSGTGIGEQFF. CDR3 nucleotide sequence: TGCGCCAGCTTTTCCTCCGGGACAGGGATCGGGGAGCAGTTCTTC.

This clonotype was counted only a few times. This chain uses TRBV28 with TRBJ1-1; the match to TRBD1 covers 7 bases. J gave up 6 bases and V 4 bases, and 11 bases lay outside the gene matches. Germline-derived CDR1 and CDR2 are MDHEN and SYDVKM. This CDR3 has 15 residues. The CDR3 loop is CASSSYRGGDAEAFF. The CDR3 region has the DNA TGTGCCAGCAGTTCCTACAGGGGCGGTGACGCTGAAGCTTTCTTT. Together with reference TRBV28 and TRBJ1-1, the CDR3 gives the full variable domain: DVKVTQSSRYLVKRTGEKVFLECVQDMDHENMFWYRQDPGLGLRLIYFSYDVKMKEKGDIPEGYSVSREKKERFSLILESASTNQTSMYLCASSSYRGGDAEAFFGQGTRLTVV.

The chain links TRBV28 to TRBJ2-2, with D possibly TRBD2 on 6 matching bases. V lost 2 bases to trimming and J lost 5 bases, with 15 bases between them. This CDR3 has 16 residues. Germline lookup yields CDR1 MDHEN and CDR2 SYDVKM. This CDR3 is CASSLPGLKSTGELFF. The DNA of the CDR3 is TGTGCCAGCAGTTTACCGGGACTGAAATCGACCGGGGAGCTGTTTTTT.